Listed below are T cell receptor beta chains from one sample, sequenced in a study of CD8+ T cells in alopecia areata. Clones were sequenced by immunoSEQ multiplex PCR, and TCRdb holds only the in-frame ones, with some missing. Found here are about 190,000 clones, under 80% of them singletons; the top ten hold 1.3%. The material was CD4+ T cells sorted from blood, obtained between weeks 47 and 50, from a patient treated with tofacitinib. These receptors all stem from a human donor with alopecia areata. Each CDR3 is given with its conserved first and last residue. D genes are given only for firm matches. A row's size may be missing; if present it is once, few, many or a size class.

>TRBD1|TRBJ2-7|-|TRBV29-1
TGCAGCGTGGAGGGTCCGGGACAGGTTCCCTCCGAGCAGTACTTC
CSVEGPGQVPSEQYF
>-|TRBJ1-1|-|TRBV27
TGTGCCAGCAGTTTAGGACAGAACACTGAAGCTTTCTTT
CASSLGQNTEAFF
>TRBD2|TRBJ2-3|-|TRBV5-1
TGCGCCAGCAGCTTACGGACTAGCGGGGGCACAGATACGCAGTATTTT
CASSLRTSGGTDTQYF
>TRBD1|TRBJ2-7|-|TRBV15
TGTGCCACCAGCAGGGTACCGACAGGGGTTTTCTACGAGCAGTACTTC
CATSRVPTGVFYEQYF
>TRBD1|TRBJ1-5|-|TRBV11-2
TGTGCCAGCAGTATGACAGGGGGCAATCAGCCCCAGCATTTT
CASSMTGGNQPQHF
>-|TRBJ1-6|-|TRBV25-1
TGTGCCAGCAGTGATTGGACGGGATATTCACCCCTCCACTTT
CASSDWTGYSPLHF
>-|TRBJ2-2|few|TRBV9
TGTGCCAGCAGCGTAGGCCAGGGGACCACCGGGGAGCTGTTTTTT
CASSVGQGTTGELFF
>-|TRBJ1-5|-|TRBV6-5
TGTGCCAGCAGTTACAAGCCAGGGGTCGATCAGCCCCAGCATTTT
CASSYKPGVDQPQHF
>-|TRBJ1-1|-|TRBV4-3
TGCGCCAGCAGCCGGGGATCTCGGGACACTGAAGCTTTCTTT
CASSRGSRDTEAFF
>-|TRBJ1-1|-|TRBV29-1
TGCAGCGCTCTAAAACCAGGGATGAACACTGAAGCTTTCTTT
CSALKPGMNTEAFF
>-|TRBJ1-5|-|TRBV2
TGTGCCAGCAGTGGGATGAGGCTGGGAAGCAATCAGCCCCAGCATTTT
CASSGMRLGSNQPQHF
>-|TRBJ1-6|-|TRBV5-6
TGTGCCAGCAGCACCGACAGGATCTCACCCCTCCACTTT
CASSTDRISPLHF
>-|TRBJ1-1|-|TRBV29-1
TGCAGCGTTCAGACAGCTATGAACACTGAAGCTTTCTTT
CSVQTAMNTEAFF
>-|TRBJ2-2|once|TRBV29-1
TGCAGCGCCCAAGAAAACACCGGGGAGCTGTTTTTT
CSAQENTGELFF
>TRBD2|TRBJ2-5|few|TRBV30
TGTGCCTGCGGGGGGGGCCTCGAGACCCAGTACTTC
CACGGGLETQYF
>TRBD2|TRBJ2-1|-|TRBV6-4
TGTGCCAGCAGTGACTCTGCGGGGGGCATTGAGCAGTTCTTC
CASSDSAGGIEQFF
>-|TRBJ2-7|-|TRBV5-8
TGTGCCAGCAGCCCCTGGGGGTTGAGGGGCTCCTACGAGCAGTACTTC
CASSPWGLRGSYEQYF
>-|TRBJ2-1|-|TRBV7-8
TGTGCCAGCAGCTTAGTAGTACTAACCAATGAGCAGTTCTTC
CASSLVVLTNEQFF
>TRBD2|TRBJ2-7|-|TRBV27
TGTGCCAGCAGCTACCCCGGGACTACGGGGGAGCAGTACTTC
CASSYPGTTGEQYF
>-|TRBJ1-2|-|TRBV4-3
TGCGCCAGCAGCCAAGAAGGAGTCTCGGGCTACACCTTC
CASSQEGVSGYTF
>TRBD1|TRBJ2-7|many|TRBV6-5
TGTGCCGCGTCCCCGGGGACAGGGCCATCCCTTTTC
CAASPGTGPSLF
>-|TRBJ2-3|-|TRBV5-1
TGCGCCAGCAGCCGGACCCGATACGATACGCAGTATTTT
CASSRTRYDTQYF
>TRBD1|TRBJ1-1|few|TRBV7-6
TGTGCCAGCAGCTCAGGAGGCGGGACAGGTAGAACTGAAGCTTTCTTT
CASSSGGGTGRTEAFF
>TRBD2|TRBJ2-1|few|TRBV7-2
TGTGCCAGCAGTCCTCCTAGCGGGGGGCCCGCCGGGGAGCAGTTCTTC
CASSPPSGGPAGEQFF
>TRBD1|TRBJ1-2|-|TRBV29-1
TGCAGCGTTGAGATAACAGGGGATGGCTACACCTTC
CSVEITGDGYTF
>-|TRBJ1-4|-|TRBV30
TGTGCCTGGAGTGCTGCGGGGCGCAACGAAAAACTGTTTTTT
CAWSAAGRNEKLFF
>-|TRBJ1-2|-|TRBV5-1
TGCGCCAGCAGCCACGGGACAACGGAGGGCTACACCTTC
CASSHGTTEGYTF
>-|TRBJ1-2|-|TRBV30
TGTGCCTGGAGTGAGGGGGTCTATGGCTACACCTTC
CAWSEGVYGYTF
>-|TRBJ1-1|-|TRBV5-1
TGCGCCAGCAGCTTGGAAGCAGGATCTGAAGCTTTCTTT
CASSLEAGSEAFF
>TRBD1|TRBJ1-6|-|TRBV30
TGTGCCTGGAGACGACAGGGCGATAATTCACCCCTCCACTTT
CAWRRQGDNSPLHF
>TRBD1|TRBJ2-4|-|TRBV29-1
TGCAGCGGCTGGGACAGGGGGCTGGACATTCAGTACTTC
CSGWDRGLDIQYF
>-|TRBJ2-7|-|TRBV7-9
TGTGCCAGCAGCTTTGGCAGCCGCTCCTACGAGCAGTACTTC
CASSFGSRSYEQYF
>TRBD1|TRBJ1-5|-|TRBV4-1
TGCGCCAGCAGCCAAGATTGGACAGGGGATCAGCCCCAGCATTTT
CASSQDWTGDQPQHF
>TRBD1|TRBJ2-1|-|TRBV10-3
TGTGCCAGCAGACCGGGACAGAATTACAATGAGCAGTTCTTC
CASRPGQNYNEQFF
>-|TRBJ2-3|few|TRBV11-2
TGTGCCAGCAGCTTAGGCTCCCGACCCACCGATACGCAGTATTTT
CASSLGSRPTDTQYF
>TRBD1|TRBJ1-4|-|TRBV30
TGTGCCTGGGGACAGGGAGACGGAAAACTGTTTTTT
CAWGQGDGKLFF
>TRBD1|TRBJ2-7|-|TRBV5-1
TGCGCCAGCAGCCCGCAATGGACAGGGTCAGGGTCCGAGCAGTACTTC
CASSPQWTGSGSEQYF
>-|TRBJ2-1|few|TRBV20-1
TGCAGTGCTGGTTACAATGAGCAGTTCTTC
CSAGYNEQFF
>-|TRBJ2-4|-|TRBV18
TGTGCCAGCTCACCACCCAGCGTGGCAGGGAACATTCAGTACTTC
CASSPPSVAGNIQYF
>-|TRBJ1-4|few|TRBV5-1
TGCGCCAGCAGCTCAACAACAGGAAACAGGGTTAGGCTGTTTTTT
CASSSTTGNRVRLFF
>TRBD2|TRBJ2-2|many|TRBV7-7
TGTGCCAGCAGCTACAGCGGGGCGAACACCGGGGAGCTGTTTTTT
CASSYSGANTGELFF
>-|TRBJ2-3|-|TRBV29-1
TGCAGCGTTGAAGAGAACGGACGGAGGTATTTT
CSVEENGRRYF
>TRBD1|TRBJ2-5|few|TRBV7-7
TGTGCCAGCAGCCCATCCGGGACAGGGGTTACCCAGTACTTC
CASSPSGTGVTQYF
>-|TRBJ2-5|-|TRBV14
TGTGCCAGCAGCCAGGTGGGACGGGAAGGAGAGACCCAGTACTTC
CASSQVGREGETQYF
>-|TRBJ1-2|-|TRBV7-2
TGTGCCAGCAGCTTAGATCGGGTAGTAGGCACCTTC
CASSLDRVVGTF
>-|TRBJ2-5|few|TRBV29-1
TGCAGCGTTGAAAGGGTCTTCGGACAAGAGACCCAGTACTTC
CSVERVFGQETQYF
>TRBD2|TRBJ2-5|-|TRBV9
TGTGCCAGCAGCGTAGCTAGCGGGGGGCAAGAGACCCAGTACTTC
CASSVASGGQETQYF
>TRBD2|TRBJ2-5|few|TRBV30
TGTGCCTGGAGTGGCGGGACTAGCGGGAACCAAGAGACCCAGTACTTC
CAWSGGTSGNQETQYF
>TRBD1|TRBJ1-2|-|TRBV29-1
TGCAGCGTTCGGGACAGGGTGGTTGGGGGCTACACCTTC
CSVRDRVVGGYTF
>-|TRBJ2-4|few|TRBV7-2
TGTGCCAGCAGCGCGGGCCTGAGCAGAACCAAAAACATTCAGTACTTC
CASSAGLSRTKNIQYF
>TRBD2|TRBJ2-7|few|TRBV6-1
TGTGCCAGCAGTGCCATAGCGGGGGGGCCACGGCAGTACTTC
CASSAIAGGPRQYF
>-|TRBJ2-2|-|TRBV15
TGTGCCACCAGCAGAGACAGGGGTGGGGAGCTGTTTTTT
CATSRDRGGELFF
>-|TRBJ2-4|-|TRBV2
TGTGCCAGCAGTGAAGCGCTTCCCTTCAACATTCAGTACTTC
CASSEALPFNIQYF
>-|TRBJ1-2|-|TRBV7-9
TGTGCCAGCAGCTTAGAGTCGCGTGGCTACACCTTC
CASSLESRGYTF
>-|TRBJ1-4|once|TRBV30
TGTGCCTGGAAACCGGGGCGGGAAAAACTGTTTTTT
CAWKPGREKLFF
>TRBD1|TRBJ2-5|few|TRBV4-3
TGCGCCAGCAGCCCAGACAGGGACCTAACTCGAGGGACCCAGTACTTC
CASSPDRDLTRGTQYF
>-|TRBJ2-2|-|TRBV30
TGTGCCTGGAGTCGTTTAAAAGCCGGGGAGCTGTTTTTT
CAWSRLKAGELFF
>-|TRBJ1-1|-|TRBV29-1
TGCAGCGTGGTCCGCCAGGGTTCGACTGAAGCTTTCTTT
CSVVRQGSTEAFF
>-|TRBJ1-2|-|TRBV11-2
TGTGCCAGCAGCTCGACAACTAACTATGGCTACACCTTC
CASSSTTNYGYTF